The 22 T cell receptor beta chains given below trace back to one sample, sequenced in a study of blood T cell repertoires in COVID-19. Produced via immunoSEQ multiplex PCR; TCRdb's table is partial and in-frame only. The sample has roughly 110,000 clones, 81% seen once; the top ten hold 1.5% to 1.9%. The specimen sequenced was peripheral blood. Receptors were obtained from a man aged 45-65 years with acute or convalescent COVID-19.

The chain combines TRBV11-3 with TRBJ2-7; D is possibly TRBD2 (6 bases). The CDR3 contains 13 residues. V lost 5 bases, J lost 7 bases, and 15 bases lay in between. CDR1 SGHNT and CDR2 YENEEA come from the germline V gene. The CDR3 region is CASSRDWAGEQYF. CDR3 sequence (DNA): TGTGCCAGCAGCAGGGACTGGGCAGGGGAGCAGTACTTC.

V and J are TRBV6-5 and TRBJ2-5; 8 positions match TRBD2. The germline gives CDR1 MNHEY, CDR2 SVGAGI. The V segment lost 11 bases and the J segment 2 bases; nucleotides outside the gene matches: 7. The CDR3 extends over 13 amino acids. CDR3 DNA: TGTGCCTCCCCGGGGGGGACTCAAGAGACCCAGTACTTC. It specifies CASPGGTQETQYF.

This clone was seen only a few times. The J gene is TRBJ1-2, the V gene TRBV12-5; 7 nucleotides agree with TRBD1. The CDR3 has 13 residues. J lost 9 bases, V lost 2 bases, and 6 bases had no gene match. Germline V CDR1 and CDR2: LGHNT, FRNRAP. The CDR3 DNA reads as TGTGCTAGTGGTTTGTACCGGGACAGTAGCTACACCTTC. As protein: CASGLYRDSSYTF. The entire variable domain, with the rest obtained from reference TRBV12-5 and TRBJ1-2, is as follows: DARVTQTPRHKVTEMGQEVTMRCQPILGHNTVFWYRQTMMQGLELLAYFRNRAPLDDSGMPKDRFSAEMPDATLATLKIQPSEPRDSAVYFCASGLYRDSSYTFGSGTRLTVV.

The chain uses TRBV14 and TRBJ1-2; D may be TRBD1 (5 bases). Deletions cut 1 base from V and 4 bases from J, with 25 bases between. This CDR3 contains 19 residues. Germline-derived CDR1 and CDR2 are SGHDN and FVKESK. This CDR3 is CASSQGFVGRFGGFYGYTF. In nucleotides, the CDR3 is TGTGCCAGCAGCCAAGGATTTGTCGGGAGATTTGGGGGTTTCTATGGCTACACCTTC.

The rearrangement uses TRBV7-9 and TRBJ2-1; the match to TRBD1 covers 8 bases. V shed 5 bases and J 7 bases; nucleotides not matched to a gene: 7. Germline V lookup: CDR1 SEHNR, CDR2 FQNEAQ (reference sequence). The CDR3 loop spans 14 amino acids. The DNA for the CDR3 is TGTGCCAGCAGCCCGACAGGGGATTTGAATGAGCAGTTCTTC. It yields the protein CASSPTGDLNEQFF.

The chain's CDR3 is CASSLVRDPGRSGYTF. DNA for the CDR3: TGCGCCAGCAGCTTGGTCCGGGACCCTGGGAGGAGTGGCTACACCTTC. This chain uses TRBV5-1 with TRBJ1-2; the D gene is possibly TRBD1 (5 bases). Trimming stripped 0 bases from V and 7 bases from J, with 19 bases between. The CDR3 length is 16 residues. CDR1 SGHRS and CDR2 YFSETQ come from the germline V gene.

The chain has TRBV5-1 and TRBJ1-2, with TRBD1 identical over 10 bases. J lost 6 bases, V lost 3 bases, and 8 bases had no gene match. Germline CDR1 SGHRS, CDR2 YFSETQ. The CDR3 contains 15 residues. The CDR3 DNA reads as TGCGCCAGCAGCTCCCTGACAGGGGGCGCTGATGGCTACACCTTC. Encoded protein: CASSSLTGGADGYTF.

The rearrangement links TRBV19 to TRBJ1-5; 8 bases align to TRBD1. After removal of 4 bases from V and 6 bases from J, the junction contained 11 bases not matched to a gene. Per the germline V gene, CDR1 is LNHDA and CDR2 is SQIVND (reference sequence). This CDR3 is 16 amino acids long. The CDR3 spells CASSTTWTGKVQPQHF. The CDR3, as DNA: TGTGCCAGTAGTACAACCTGGACAGGGAAGGTTCAGCCCCAGCATTTT.

J is TRBJ2-7 and V is TRBV10-2, with D tentatively TRBD1 (6 bases). Germline CDR1 reads WSHSY; CDR2 reads SAAADI. Trimming pared 6 bases from V and 7 bases from J, leaving 13 bases between. The CDR3 sequence is 12 residues long. In DNA form, the CDR3 reads TGCGCCAGCAGAAGGGACACGGGGGAGCAGTACGTC. It translates to CASRRDTGEQYV.

The J gene is TRBJ1-2, the V gene TRBV19; 12 nucleotides match TRBD1. Trimming cost V 5 bases and J 6 bases; bases outside gene matches: 13. This CDR3 has 17 residues. CDR1 and CDR2 from the germline V gene are LNHDA and SQIVND (reference sequence). The CDR3 region is CASSPRGGQGAINGYTF. As DNA, the CDR3 is TGTGCCAGTAGTCCACGAGGGGGACAGGGGGCTATCAATGGCTACACCTTC. Variable domain in full (rest from reference TRBV19 and TRBJ1-2): DGGITQSPKYLFRKEGQNVTLSCEQNLNHDAMYWYRQDPGQGLRLIYYSQIVNDFQKGDIAEGYSVSREKKESFPLTVTSAQKNPTAFYLCASSPRGGQGAINGYTFGSGTRLTVV.

The V gene is TRBV6-5, the J gene TRBJ1-2, with D tentatively TRBD1 (5 bases). The CDR3 length is 15 residues. Trimming removed 7 bases from V and 4 bases from J, with 19 bases in between. CDR1 MNHEY and CDR2 SVGAGI come from the germline V gene. The CDR3 DNA reads as TGTGCCAGCACCCCAGGGAGGGAATGGGTCTATGGCTACACCTTC. Protein sequence: CASTPGREWVYGYTF.

V is TRBV7-2 and J is TRBJ1-6, with D possibly TRBD1 on 5 matching bases. Trimming stripped 3 bases from V and 8 bases from J, with 8 bases between. The germline V gene has CDR1 SGHTA and CDR2 FQGNSA. The CDR3 extends over 13 amino acids. DNA for the CDR3: TGTGCCAGCAGCTTCAGGGCTGATTCACCCCTCCACTTT. Translation gives CASSFRADSPLHF. The variable domain in full, with the rest retrieved from reference TRBV7-2 and TRBJ1-6, is GAGVSQSPSNKVTEKGKDVELRCDPISGHTALYWYRQSLGQGLEFLIYFQGNSAPDKSGLPSDRFSAERTGGSVSTLTIQRTQQEDSAVYLCASSFRADSPLHFGNGTRLTVT.

V is TRBV15 and J is TRBJ2-4; 7 bases line up with TRBD2. J was trimmed by 0 bases and V by 0 bases; bases with no gene match: 5. The germline V gene has CDR1 LNHNV and CDR2 YYDKDF (reference sequence). This CDR3 is 17 amino acids long. The CDR3 DNA follows: TGTGCCACCAGCAGAGATCGCGGGAGTCCAGCCAAAAACATTCAGTACTTC. It codes for CATSRDRGSPAKNIQYF.

The CDR3 coding sequence is TGTGCCAGCAGCCTCGGGACTGGGGTTTCGAACGAGCAGTACTTC. Translated: CASSLGTGVSNEQYF. V is TRBV7-9 and J is TRBJ2-7; TRBD2 is a possible D gene (6 bases). The germline gives CDR1 SEHNR, CDR2 FQNEAQ (reference sequence). V lost 5 bases, J lost 5 bases, and 19 bases lay in between. There are 15 residues in the CDR3.

This sequence joins TRBV3-1 (or the pseudogene TRBV3-2) and TRBJ2-6; a weak D match, TRBD1 (5 bases). The CDR3 length is 18 residues. Trimming removed 4 bases from V and 1 base from J, with 17 bases in between. The germline gives CDR1 LGHDT, CDR2 YNNKEL (reference sequence). The CDR3 bases are TGTGCCAGCAGCCCTACAGGCGAAAGGTTTTCTGGGGCCAACGTCCTGACTTTC. This gives the protein CASSPTGERFSGANVLTF.

The CDR3 region has the DNA TGTGCCAGCAGCCCACGGGGACAGACCTCCGAAAAACTGTTTTTT. This codes for CASSPRGQTSEKLFF. This sequence joins TRBV3-1 (or the pseudogene TRBV3-2) and TRBJ1-4; TRBD1 matches at 7 bases. Germline CDR1 reads LGHDT; CDR2 reads YNNKEL (reference sequence). This CDR3 region has 15 residues. J was trimmed by 8 bases and V by 4 bases; bases with no gene match: 10.

The V call is TRBV9, the J call TRBJ2-1, with 10 bases fitting TRBD2. Trimming cost V 1 base and J 2 bases; bases outside gene matches: 3. Germline V gene data show CDR1 as SGDLS and CDR2 as YYNGEE. CDR3 length: 16 residues. In nucleotides, the CDR3 is TGTGCCAGCAGCGTACTAGCGGGGGCCACCTACAATGAGCAGTTCTTC. As protein: CASSVLAGATYNEQFF.

This clone was counted many times. The same CDR3 also results from other DNA sequences found in this sample. This sequence joins TRBV9 and TRBJ2-7; 7 nucleotides match TRBD1. The CDR3 is 14 residues long. The germline gives CDR1 SGDLS, CDR2 YYNGEE. With 0 bases clipped from V and 2 bases from J, the junction kept 2 bases outside the gene matches. The CDR3 loop reads CASSVGRGTYEQYF. CDR3 nucleotide sequence: TGTGCCAGCAGCGTAGGCAGGGGGACCTACGAGCAGTACTTC. The whole variable domain, filled in from reference TRBV9 and TRBJ2-7, reads DSGVTQTPKHLITATGQRVTLRCSPRSGDLSVYWYQQSLDQGLQFLIQYYNGEERAKGNILERFSAQQFPDLHSELNLSSLELGDSALYFCASSVGRGTYEQYFGPGTRLTVT.

The chain is built from TRBV6-5 and TRBJ1-4; 9 bases align to TRBD1. CDR1 MNHEY and CDR2 SVGAGI come from the germline V gene. V lost 0 bases, J lost 10 bases, and 9 bases stayed unmatched. The CDR3 covers 16 residues. The CDR3 sequence: CASSYSQGTGRSKLFF. CDR3 in DNA: TGTGCCAGCAGTTACTCGCAGGGGACAGGGCGGTCAAAACTGTTTTTT.

This clone showed up just a few times. The chain couples TRBV2 to TRBJ2-3; 7 nucleotides match TRBD1. The V gene end was trimmed by 3 bases and the J gene end by 14 bases; junction bases not matched to a gene: 5. The CDR3 covers 11 residues. Germline-derived CDR1 and CDR2 are SNHLY and FYNNEI. For the CDR3, the DNA is TGTGCCAGCAGTGACCGACAGGGATTGTATTTT. Translated, it gives CASSDRQGLYF. Based on the CDR3 plus reference TRBV2 and TRBJ2-3, the full variable domain is EPEVTQTPSHQVTQMGQEVILRCVPISNHLYFYWYRQILGQKVEFLVSFYNNEISEKSEIFDDQFSVERPDGSNFTLKIRSTKLEDSAMYFCASSDRQGLYFGPGTRLTVL.

In regard to this clone: Other DNA sequences in this specimen translate into the identical CDR3. V is TRBV6-5 and J is TRBJ1-6; D unresolved. Germline values: CDR1 MNHEY, CDR2 SVGAGI. The ends were cut back, 6 bases at V and 2 bases at J, with 8 bases in the middle. This CDR3 is built from 14 residues. CDR3 sequence reads: CASRSGPYNSPLHF. In DNA, the CDR3 is TGTGCCAGCAGATCGGGTCCCTATAATTCACCCCTCCACTTT.

V and J are TRBV4-2 and TRBJ1-6; perhaps TRBD1 as D (6 bases). The CDR3 loop spans 17 amino acids. V was pared by 1 base and J by 3 bases, with 13 bases between. Germline CDR1 LGHNA, CDR2 YNFKEQ. This CDR3 reads CASSQGGRQGYNSPLHF. CDR3 sequence (DNA): TGTGCCAGCAGCCAAGGGGGGCGGCAGGGCTATAATTCACCCCTCCACTTT.